Presented here are 22 T cell receptor beta chains from one specimen sequenced in a study of T cell repertoires in cytomegalovirus infection. From the reads, TCRdb called clonotypes with MiXCR, one entry per CDR3 protein. There are 300,000 to 400,000 distinct CDR3 sequences in the sample; 20% to 30% occur only once, and about an eighth lies in the top ten. These receptors' targets are unknown. The sequenced sample was cultured PBMCs, obtained from culture after CMV antigen stimulation. These receptor sequences come from a human donor in good health (CMV status not recorded). Some clones in this sample may be carry-over from other donors' samples.

In the case of this clonotype: A much larger clonotype is one base distant, so this may be a read error. V is TRBV12-3 or TRBV12-4 and J is TRBJ2-5; the D is unclear. The V and J ends lost 8 bases and 5 bases respectively, with 15 bases between them. The CDR3 totals 13 residues. The CDR3 protein is CASGSASEETQYF. DNA of the CDR3: TGTGCCAGCGGATCCGCCTCCGAGGAGACCCAGTACTTC.

V and J are TRBV4-3 and TRBJ1-1; TRBD1 is a possible D gene (6 bases). Per germline, CDR1 LGHNA and CDR2 YSLEER. This CDR3 is 13 amino acids long. Trimming left V 6 bases short and J 4 bases short, with 12 bases between. The DNA for the CDR3 is TGCGCCAGCAGGAGGGTAGGGGGCACTGAAGCTTTCTTT. It is translated as CASRRVGGTEAFF.

This chain links TRBV30 with TRBJ1-3, with D maybe TRBD1 (5 bases). The CDR3 spans 19 residues. The ends were cut back, 2 bases at V and 1 base at J, with 24 bases in the middle. The germline gives CDR1 GTSNPN, CDR2 SVGIG (reference sequence). CDR3 nucleotide sequence: TGTGCCTGGAGTTTTGATCGGGACGGAAGAGGTATTTCTGGAAACACCATATATTTT. Translation gives CAWSFDRDGRGISGNTIYF.

The rearrangement joins TRBV27 to TRBJ2-7; D is possibly TRBD1 or TRBD2 (5 bases each). The germline V gene encodes CDR1 MNHEY and CDR2 SMNVEV (reference sequence). The V end lost 0 bases, the J end lost 3 bases, and 12 bases lay between the germline ends. The CDR3 loop spans 15 amino acids. The CDR3 here is CASSLSGAGGYEQYV. Here the CDR3 DNA reads TGTGCCAGCAGTTTATCCGGGGCAGGAGGCTACGAGCAGTACGTC.

V gene TRBV28 combines with J gene TRBJ1-6, with a possible D match to TRBD1 (5 bases). Germline CDR1 MDHEN, CDR2 SYDVKM. CDR3 size: 16 residues. V lost 1 base and J lost 5, with 12 bases in between. CDR3 residues: CASSLSFRVHNSPLHF. The CDR3 nucleotides are TGTGCCAGCAGTTTATCCTTCAGGGTCCATAATTCACCCCTCCACTTT.

The rearrangement links TRBV6-2 or TRBV6-3 to TRBJ1-2, with D possibly being TRBD1 (5 bases). The ends were cut back, 4 bases at V and 3 bases at J, with 15 bases in the middle. Germline V gives CDR1 MNHEY, CDR2 SVGEGT. The CDR3 covers 15 residues. For the CDR3, the DNA is TGTGCCAGCAGTTCCGCCGGGGGAATCTACTATGGCTACACCTTC. Amino acids: CASSSAGGIYYGYTF.

The chain carries TRBV6-2 or TRBV6-3 and TRBJ1-5, with 11 nucleotides matching TRBD1. V dropped 6 bases and J dropped 4; count of bases not matched to a gene: 11. Germline-derived CDR1 and CDR2 are MNHEY and SVGEGT. The CDR3 extends over 17 amino acids. The CDR3 is CASRWTGGESGNQPQHF. The CDR3 coding sequence is TGTGCCAGCAGGTGGACAGGGGGCGAATCAGGGAATCAGCCCCAGCATTTT.

The DNA for the CDR3 is TGTGCCAGCAGTTCGACGCCGGGACAAGGGGACTACGAGCAGTACTTC. Amino acid sequence: CASSSTPGQGDYEQYF. This rearrangement joins TRBV6-2 or TRBV6-3 to TRBJ2-7, with TRBD1 as a possible D gene (6 bases). This CDR3 has 16 residues. V lost 4 bases, J lost 3 bases, and 19 bases lay in between. Germline assignment: CDR1 MNHEY and CDR2 SVGEGT.

This clonotype was seen only a few times. V gene TRBV19 combines with J gene TRBJ1-3, with 7 bases lining up with TRBD1. V shed 1 base and J 0 bases; nucleotides not matched to a gene: 6. This CDR3 is 17 amino acids long. Germline V gene sequence: CDR1 LNHDA, CDR2 SQIVND (reference sequence). CDR3 protein: CASSIGLQGFSGNTIYF. The CDR3, as DNA: TGTGCCAGTAGTATAGGATTACAGGGGTTCTCTGGAAACACCATATATTTT.

This clonotype has only a few counts. CDR3 sequence reads: CASSQERKGTVTYEQYF. DNA of the CDR3: TGCGCCAGCAGCCAAGAAAGAAAGGGGACAGTCACCTACGAGCAGTACTTC. The V gene is TRBV4-1, the J gene TRBJ2-7, with 7 bases matching TRBD1. This CDR3 is built from 17 residues. The junction had 10 bases not matched to a gene; V was cut back by 0 bases and J by 2 bases. Germline V gene lookup returns CDR1 MGHRA and CDR2 YSYEKL.

This clonotype was seen more than once but under ten times. The CDR3 loop is CASSPPGLAGGANEQFF. For the CDR3, the DNA is TGTGCCAGCAGCCCTCCCGGCCTAGCGGGAGGCGCAAATGAGCAGTTCTTC. The chain uses TRBV7-2 and TRBJ2-1, with 11 positions matching TRBD2. In germline, CDR1 is SGHTA, CDR2 FQGNSA. The CDR3 is 17 amino acids. Losses at the gene ends were 5 bases for V and 7 bases for J; bases not matched to a gene: 13.

V is TRBV14 and J is TRBJ1-3; no firm D call. The CDR3 totals 18 residues. The germline V gene has CDR1 SGHDN and CDR2 FVKESK. Trimming pared 1 base from V and 0 bases from J, leaving 16 bases between. CDR3 amino acids: CASSQVGSRPSSGNTIYF. Written as DNA, the CDR3 is TGTGCCAGCAGCCAAGTGGGGAGCAGACCAAGCTCTGGAAACACCATATATTTT.

CDR3 DNA: TGCGCCAGCAGTGAGTCGGTGACCGGAGAGGTCGAAAAACTGTTTTTT. Amino acid sequence: CASSESVTGEVEKLFF. The genes are TRBV10-2 and TRBJ1-4; D unresolved. Germline CDR1 is WSHSY and CDR2 is SAAADI. Between the trimmed V and J ends, which lost 0 bases and 8 bases, there was a span of 16 bases. The CDR3 contains 16 residues.

This clonotype appeared a few times. The CDR3 sequence: CASSELRAQGAQYF. DNA of the CDR3: TGTGCCAGCAGTGAGTTGCGCGCCCAGGGGGCCCAGTACTTC. The chain links TRBV25-1 to TRBJ2-5; TRBD1 agrees at 7 bases. V lost 3 bases and J lost 9; bases outside the gene matches: 10. The CDR3 is 14 residues long. The germline CDR1 and CDR2 sequences are MGHDK and SYGVNS.

This clonotype was detected a few times. The chain recombines TRBV19 with TRBJ1-5; D is unclear. Germline CDR1 LNHDA, CDR2 SQIVND (reference sequence). This CDR3 is built from 15 residues. V lost 5 bases, J lost 0 bases, and 11 bases lay in between. CDR3 DNA sequence: TGTGCCAGTAGTCATGGGAGTTTTAGCAATCAGCCCCAGCATTTT. Translated: CASSHGSFSNQPQHF.

The gene calls are TRBV6-1 and TRBJ2-3; the match to TRBD1 covers 8 bases. J gave up 3 bases and V 6 bases, and 8 bases lay outside the gene matches. Germline V lookup: CDR1 MNHNS, CDR2 SASEGT. This CDR3 contains 15 residues. The CDR3 DNA reads TGTGCCAGCAGCCTGGACAGGGTTTCGACAGATACGCAGTATTTT. Amino acid sequence: CASSLDRVSTDTQYF.

This clonotype was seen repeatedly, ten times or more. The chain joins TRBV12-3 or TRBV12-4 to TRBJ2-3; 11 nucleotides line up with TRBD2. With V trimmed by 6 bases and J by 4 bases, 3 bases remained unmatched. The CDR3 sequence is 14 residues long. Here the CDR3 reads CASSPLAGADTQYF. The CDR3 nucleotides read TGTGCCAGCAGCCCACTAGCGGGAGCAGATACGCAGTATTTT.

V usage is TRBV7-2 and J usage is TRBJ2-7; either TRBD1 or TRBD2 may supply D (5 bases each). This CDR3 spans 14 amino acids. The V gene lost 5 bases and the J gene lost 3 bases, with 14 bases spanning the gap. Per the germline V gene, CDR1 is SGHTA and CDR2 is FQGNSA. CDR3: CASSTGRGYYEQYV. The DNA of the CDR3 is TGTGCCAGCAGCACGGGACGGGGCTACTACGAGCAGTACGTC.

This clonotype was detected only a few times. The rearrangement links TRBV29-1 to TRBJ2-3, with 8 nucleotides matching TRBD1. J lost 5 bases, V lost 2 bases, and 6 bases had no gene match. This CDR3 spans 14 amino acids. Per germline, CDR1 SQVTM and CDR2 ANQGSEA. CDR3 sequence: CSVERSGGQDTQYF. CDR3 bases: TGCAGCGTTGAAAGGTCAGGGGGCCAAGATACGCAGTATTTT.

The chain uses TRBV11-2 and TRBJ2-1; 13 bases map to TRBD2. There are 16 residues in the CDR3. CDR1 and CDR2 (germline): SGHAT, FQNNGV. J gave up 7 bases and V 5 bases, and 8 bases lay outside the gene matches. CDR3: CASSVRTSGSSNEQFF. The CDR3, as DNA: TGTGCCAGCAGCGTAAGGACTAGCGGGAGTTCGAATGAGCAGTTCTTC.

This clonotype was observed many times. The rearrangement links TRBV6-2 or TRBV6-3 to TRBJ2-1; D not certain. Germline CDR1 and CDR2: MNHEY and SVGEGT. The CDR3 is 13 residues long. The V and J ends lost 5 bases and 5 bases respectively, with 10 bases between them. CDR3 region: CASSTYTDNEQFF. The CDR3 nucleotides read TGTGCCAGCAGTACCTACACCGACAATGAGCAGTTCTTC.

This clonotype was detected only a few times. The chain couples TRBV19 to TRBJ2-1; 9 nucleotides match TRBD1. CDR3 length: 13 amino acids. With V trimmed by 9 bases and J by 6 bases, 6 bases remained unmatched. The germline CDR1 and CDR2 sequences are LNHDA and SQIVND (reference sequence). The CDR3 DNA reads TGTGCCAGAGACAGGGGGGAAGGCAATGAGCAGTTCTTC. Protein sequence: CARDRGEGNEQFF. Drawing the rest from reference TRBV19 and TRBJ2-1, the complete variable domain is DGGITQSPKYLFRKEGQNVTLSCEQNLNHDAMYWYRQDPGQGLRLIYYSQIVNDFQKGDIAEGYSVSREKKESFPLTVTSAQKNPTAFYLCARDRGEGNEQFFGPGTRLTVL.